A selection of T cell receptor beta chains follows, all from one sample in a study of blood T cells in healthy people across ages. TCRdb fed the 5' RACE reads into MiXCR, producing one record per CDR3 protein. This table has about 680,000 distinct CDR3 sequences, roughly 49% appearing once. Sequencing used blood. These receptors were taken from a woman aged 55-69 years in good health. CDR3s include the opening cysteine and the closing phenylalanine or tryptophan. D genes are given only for firm matches.

TRBJ2-5 NA TRBV18 CASSPSGSQKETQYF
TRBJ2-7 NA TRBV7-9 CASSSRELEDYEQYF
TRBJ1-1 NA TRBV7-2 CASADGGGNTEAFF
TRBJ1-4 NA TRBV28 CASSAQGFRGEKLFF
TRBJ2-7 NA TRBV2 CASRVEGYEQYF
TRBJ2-1 NA TRBV12-3/TRBV12-4 CASSHPGSEQFF
TRBJ1-1 NA TRBV3-1 CASSQLSGRTEAFF
TRBJ2-7 NA TRBV28 CASSLLVGEQYF
TRBJ2-3 NA TRBV28 CASSLLSNTDTQYF
TRBJ2-7 TRBD1 TRBV9 CASSGDRDEQYF
TRBJ1-4 NA TRBV20-1 CSALRSTTNEKLFF
TRBJ2-5 NA TRBV7-9 CASSLADWRETQYF
TRBJ2-1 TRBD2 TRBV5-1 CASSRTSAPFGNEQFF
TRBJ2-7 NA TRBV7-9 CASSWYNEQYF
TRBJ2-7 TRBD2 TRBV28 CASSTRGGNTYEQYF
TRBJ2-2 NA TRBV9 CASSPGGFRTGELFF
TRBJ1-5 NA TRBV20-1 CSARDLERGQPQHF
TRBJ2-1 NA TRBV29-1 CSVDGAGFF
TRBJ2-7 NA TRBV6-1 CASSENGYEQYF
TRBJ2-7 TRBD2 TRBV7-3 CASSDWGLANPEQYF
TRBJ2-5 TRBD1 TRBV12-3/TRBV12-4 CASSPDRDSPSGQYF
TRBJ2-1 TRBD1 TRBV7-3 CASSLAAAGGSYNEQFF
TRBJ2-5 NA TRBV12-3/TRBV12-4 CASSLTGRTKETQYF